This T cell receptor beta chain was sequenced during a study of human T cells and chemical hapten exposure. The time point: patch test 2, 6 weeks after DPC sensitization. Documented treatment: therapeutic diphenylcyclopropenone sensitization with weekly scalp DPC. The donor pool consisted of alopecia patients aged 18 to 70 years, considered suitable for DPC. The CDR3 runs to 14 residues. V was cut by 5 bases and J by 2 bases, with 11 bases left in between. In germline, CDR1 is SEHNR, CDR2 FQNEAQ (reference sequence). Whole-study findings and limits: PT1 expanded TCR counts and patch test score correlated positively. Expanded TCRs made up significantly more big CDR3 similarity clusters than controls did.

There are many counts of this clonotype. The antigen is not known. From the RACE reads, TCRdb called clonotypes with MiXCR, one entry per CDR3 protein. The table has some 80,000 distinct CDR3 sequences, 9.5% to 13% seen once. Source: whole blood, taken in connection with sensitization to the hapten diphenylcyclopropenone (DPC). The TCR originated in a young man with alopecia areata. Some clones in this sample may be carry-over from other donors' samples. The V and J genes are TRBV7-9 and TRBJ2-3; D call uncertain. This CDR3 is CASSPATNTDTQYF. Here the CDR3 DNA reads TGTGCCAGCAGCCCAGCCACGAACACAGATACGCAGTATTTT. The complete variable domain, with remaining parts taken from reference TRBV7-9 and TRBJ2-3, reads DTGVSQNPRHKITKRGQNVTFRCDPISEHNRLYWYRQTLGQGPEFLTYFQNEAQLEKSRLLSDRFSAERPKGSFSTLEIQRTEQGDSAMYLCASSPATNTDTQYFGPGTRLTVL.